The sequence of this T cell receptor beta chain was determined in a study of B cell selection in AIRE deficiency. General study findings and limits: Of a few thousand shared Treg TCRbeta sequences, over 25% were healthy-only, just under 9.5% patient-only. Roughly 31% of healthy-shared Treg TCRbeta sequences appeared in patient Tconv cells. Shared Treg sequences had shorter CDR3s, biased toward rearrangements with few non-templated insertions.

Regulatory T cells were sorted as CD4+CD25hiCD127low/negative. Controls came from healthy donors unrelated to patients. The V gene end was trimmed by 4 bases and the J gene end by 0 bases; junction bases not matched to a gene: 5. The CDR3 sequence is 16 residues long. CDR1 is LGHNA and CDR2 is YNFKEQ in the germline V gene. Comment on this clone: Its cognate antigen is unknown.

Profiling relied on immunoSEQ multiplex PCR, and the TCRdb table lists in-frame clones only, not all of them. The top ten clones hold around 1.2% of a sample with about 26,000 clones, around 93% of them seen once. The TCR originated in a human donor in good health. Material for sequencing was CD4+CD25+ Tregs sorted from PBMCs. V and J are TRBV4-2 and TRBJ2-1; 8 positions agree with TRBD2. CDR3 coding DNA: TGTGCCAGCAGCCCTCAGCGGGGGAGCTCCTACAATGAGCAGTTCTTC. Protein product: CASSPQRGSSYNEQFF.